This T cell receptor (beta chain) was sequenced in a study of technical replicates of blood from a few donors. Libraries were prepared by immunoSEQ multiplex PCR; TCRdb keeps only in-frame clonotypes and omits some of them. The table includes 74,000 or so clones, approximately 93% detected once. Germline CDR1 and CDR2: MDHEN and SYDVKM. The CDR3 spans 13 residues. V lost 3 bases and J 0 bases, leaving 5 bases between the germline ends. This TCR derives from a human donor in good health. This sequence joins TRBV28 and TRBJ1-1; D gene uncertain. Material: T cells isolated from PBMCs. The CDR3 nucleotides read TGTGCCAGCAGTTTTCCCATGAACACTGAAGCTTTCTTT. Residues: CASSFPMNTEAFF.